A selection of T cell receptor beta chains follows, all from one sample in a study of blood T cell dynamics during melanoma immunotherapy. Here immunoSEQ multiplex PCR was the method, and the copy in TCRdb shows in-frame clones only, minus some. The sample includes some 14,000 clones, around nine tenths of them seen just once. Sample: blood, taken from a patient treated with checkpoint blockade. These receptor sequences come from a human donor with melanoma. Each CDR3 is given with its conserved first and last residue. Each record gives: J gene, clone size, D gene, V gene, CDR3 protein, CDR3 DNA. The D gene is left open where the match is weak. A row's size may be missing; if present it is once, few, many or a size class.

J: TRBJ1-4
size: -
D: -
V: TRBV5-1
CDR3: CASSTTATNEKLFF
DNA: TGCGCCAGCAGCACGACAGCAACTAATGAAAAACTGTTTTTT

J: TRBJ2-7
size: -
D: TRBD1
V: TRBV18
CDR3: CASSLGQGRMDEQYF
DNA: TGTGCCAGCTCCCTTGGACAGGGGAGGATGGACGAGCAGTACTTC

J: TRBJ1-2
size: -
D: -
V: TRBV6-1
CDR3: CASSPDLPGYTF
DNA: TGTGCCAGCAGTCCTGACCTACCGGGCTACACCTTC

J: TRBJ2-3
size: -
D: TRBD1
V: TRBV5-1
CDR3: CASSPGQGFNTQYF
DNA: TGCGCCAGCAGCCCGGGACAGGGATTCAATACGCAGTATTTT

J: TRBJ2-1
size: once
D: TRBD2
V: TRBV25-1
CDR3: CASRSGSPGPYNEQFF
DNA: TGTGCCAGCAGGAGCGGGAGCCCCGGCCCCTACAATGAGCAGTTCTTC

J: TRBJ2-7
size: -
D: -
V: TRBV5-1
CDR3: CASSHTSSREHEQYF
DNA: TGCGCCAGCAGCCATACAAGCAGCAGGGAGCACGAGCAGTACTTC

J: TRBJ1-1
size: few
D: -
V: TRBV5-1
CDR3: CASRAGRNTEAFF
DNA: TGCGCCAGCAGGGCCGGACGGAACACTGAAGCTTTCTTT

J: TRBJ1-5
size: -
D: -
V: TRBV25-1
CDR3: CASSVGSNQPQHF
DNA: TGTGCCAGCAGTGTCGGGAGCAATCAGCCCCAGCATTTT

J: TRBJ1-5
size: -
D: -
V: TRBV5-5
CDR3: CASSFRGNDQPQHF
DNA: TGTGCCAGCAGCTTTAGGGGAAATGATCAGCCCCAGCATTTT

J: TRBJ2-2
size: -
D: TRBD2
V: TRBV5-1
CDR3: CASSLVAGTTGELFF
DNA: TGCGCCAGCAGCTTGGTAGCGGGGACCACCGGGGAGCTGTTTTTT

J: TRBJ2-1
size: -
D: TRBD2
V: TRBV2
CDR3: CASSKTTSVPEQFF
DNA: TGTGCCAGCAGTAAGACGACTAGCGTTCCTGAGCAGTTCTTC

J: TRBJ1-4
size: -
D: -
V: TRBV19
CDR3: CASSPLVGPGEKLFF
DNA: TGTGCCAGTAGTCCACTTGTGGGTCCGGGTGAAAAACTGTTTTTT

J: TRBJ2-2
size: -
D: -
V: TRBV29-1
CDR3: CSVDSGFTGELFF
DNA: TGCAGCGTTGATTCGGGGTTCACCGGGGAGCTGTTTTTT

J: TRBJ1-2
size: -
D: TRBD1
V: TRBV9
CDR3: CASSTYDRVGRYGYTF
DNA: TGTGCCAGCAGCACCTACGACAGGGTCGGGCGCTATGGCTACACCTTC

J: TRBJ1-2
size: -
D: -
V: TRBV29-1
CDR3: CSVEISPGGVTNYGYTF
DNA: TGCAGCGTTGAAATTTCCCCGGGAGGGGTGACTAACTATGGCTACACCTTC

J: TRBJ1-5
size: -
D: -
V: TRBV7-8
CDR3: CASSLGQGSGNQPQHF
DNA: TGTGCCAGCAGCTTAGGGCAGGGTTCGGGCAATCAGCCCCAGCATTTT

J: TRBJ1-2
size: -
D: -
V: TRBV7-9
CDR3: CASSFIAASYGYTF
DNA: TGTGCCAGCAGCTTTATTGCGGCTAGCTATGGCTACACCTTC

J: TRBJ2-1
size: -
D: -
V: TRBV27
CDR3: CASSRGGSPYNEQFF
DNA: TGTGCCAGCTCCAGGGGCGGGAGCCCTTACAATGAGCAGTTCTTC

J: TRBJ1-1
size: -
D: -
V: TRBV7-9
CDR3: CASTADRRFTEAFF
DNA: TGTGCCAGCACCGCAGACAGACGCTTCACTGAAGCTTTCTTT

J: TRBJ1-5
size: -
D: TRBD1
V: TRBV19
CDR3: CASRSGTGGIQPQHF
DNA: TGTGCCAGTCGCTCCGGGACAGGGGGCATTCAGCCCCAGCATTTT

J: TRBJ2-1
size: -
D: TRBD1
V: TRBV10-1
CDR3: CASSAGQGVREQFF
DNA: TGCGCCAGCAGCGCGGGACAGGGGGTGCGGGAGCAGTTCTTC

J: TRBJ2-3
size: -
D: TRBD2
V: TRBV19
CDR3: CASSTKAGTSVTTTQYF
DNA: TGTGCCAGTAGTACCAAAGCCGGGACTAGCGTAACTACTACGCAGTATTTT

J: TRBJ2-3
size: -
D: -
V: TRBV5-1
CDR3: CASRSTGTSTDTQYF
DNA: TGCGCCAGCAGATCTACAGGAACTAGCACAGATACGCAGTATTTT

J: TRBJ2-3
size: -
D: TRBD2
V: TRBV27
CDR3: CASSALAGRTDTQYF
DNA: TGTGCCAGCAGTGCACTAGCGGGGCGCACAGATACGCAGTATTTT

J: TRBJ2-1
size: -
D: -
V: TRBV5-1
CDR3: CASSFRGEVYNEQFF
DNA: TGCGCCAGCAGTTTCCGAGGTGAGGTATACAATGAGCAGTTCTTC

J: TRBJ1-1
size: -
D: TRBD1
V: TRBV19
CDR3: CASTSSTGGGNTEAFF
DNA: TGTGCCAGTACGTCCTCTACAGGGGGGGGTAACACTGAAGCTTTCTTT

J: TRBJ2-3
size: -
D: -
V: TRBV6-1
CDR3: CASSGAPPTQYF
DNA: TGTGCCAGCAGTGGGGCGCCACCTACGCAGTATTTT

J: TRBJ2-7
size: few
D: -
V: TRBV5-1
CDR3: CASSLEGSVAYEQYF
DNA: TGCGCCAGCAGCTTGGAAGGCTCAGTCGCCTACGAGCAGTACTTC

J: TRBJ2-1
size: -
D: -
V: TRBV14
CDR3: CASSQVVYEKQFF
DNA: TGTGCCAGCAGCCAAGTAGTGTATGAAAAGCAGTTCTTC

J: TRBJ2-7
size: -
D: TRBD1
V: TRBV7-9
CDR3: CASSLDPGQGRPEQYF
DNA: TGTGCCAGCAGCTTAGACCCGGGACAGGGTCGGCCCGAGCAGTACTTC

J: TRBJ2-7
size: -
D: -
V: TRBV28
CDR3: CASSFLQGSRDEQYF
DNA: TGTGCCAGCAGTTTCCTACAGGGATCAAGGGACGAGCAGTACTTC

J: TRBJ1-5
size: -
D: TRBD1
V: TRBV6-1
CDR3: CASSVYGQGRSNQPQHF
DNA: TGTGCCAGCAGTGTTTACGGACAGGGAAGAAGCAATCAGCCCCAGCATTTT